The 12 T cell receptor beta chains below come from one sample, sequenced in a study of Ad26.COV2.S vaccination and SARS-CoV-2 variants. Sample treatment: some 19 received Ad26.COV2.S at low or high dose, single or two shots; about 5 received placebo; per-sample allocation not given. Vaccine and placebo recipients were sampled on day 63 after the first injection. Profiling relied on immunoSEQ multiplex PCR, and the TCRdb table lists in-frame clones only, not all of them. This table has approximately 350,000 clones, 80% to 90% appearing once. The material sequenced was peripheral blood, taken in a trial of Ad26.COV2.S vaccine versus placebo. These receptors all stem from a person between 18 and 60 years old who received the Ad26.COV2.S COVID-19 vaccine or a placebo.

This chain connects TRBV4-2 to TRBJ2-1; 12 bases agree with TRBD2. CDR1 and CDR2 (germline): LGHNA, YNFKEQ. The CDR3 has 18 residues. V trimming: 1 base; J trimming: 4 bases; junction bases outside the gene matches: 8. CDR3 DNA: TGTGCCAGCAGCCAAGGCTCTAGCGGGGGGGCCGGGTACAATGAGCAGTTCTTC. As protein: CASSQGSSGGAGYNEQFF.

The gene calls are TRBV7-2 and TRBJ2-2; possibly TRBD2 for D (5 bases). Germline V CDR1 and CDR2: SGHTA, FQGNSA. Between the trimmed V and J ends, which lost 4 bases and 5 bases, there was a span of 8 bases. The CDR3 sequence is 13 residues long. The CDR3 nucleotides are TGTGCCAGCAGCTCGGACTTTACCGGGGAGCTGTTTTTT. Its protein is CASSSDFTGELFF.

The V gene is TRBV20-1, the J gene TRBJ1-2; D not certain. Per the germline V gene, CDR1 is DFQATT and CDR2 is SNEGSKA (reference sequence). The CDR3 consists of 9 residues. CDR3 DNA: TGCACCCCAGGCTATGGCTACACCTTC. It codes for CTPGYGYTF.

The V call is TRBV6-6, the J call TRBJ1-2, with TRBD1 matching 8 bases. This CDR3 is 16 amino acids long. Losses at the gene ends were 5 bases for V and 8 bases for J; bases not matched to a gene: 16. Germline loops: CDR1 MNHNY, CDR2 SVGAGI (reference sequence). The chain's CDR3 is CASSPRQGIRRGGYTF. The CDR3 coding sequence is TGTGCCAGCAGTCCTAGACAGGGGATACGCAGAGGAGGCTACACCTTC.

The CDR3 nucleotides read TGCGCCAGCAGGCCCACGGCAGACTTTTACCGCACTGAAGCTTTCTTT. It codes for CASRPTADFYRTEAFF. The chain combines TRBV5-1 with TRBJ1-1; no definite D call. The CDR3 extends over 16 amino acids. Germline-derived CDR1 and CDR2 are SGHRS and YFSETQ. V shed 5 bases and J shed 4 bases, with 21 bases lying between them.

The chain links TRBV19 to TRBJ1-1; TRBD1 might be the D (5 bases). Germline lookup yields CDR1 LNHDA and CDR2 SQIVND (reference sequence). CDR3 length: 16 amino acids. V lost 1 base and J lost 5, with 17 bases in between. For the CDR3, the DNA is TGTGCCAGTAGTATAGTTCGGGCGGCGGGGGGGACTGAAGCTTTCTTT. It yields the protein CASSIVRAAGGTEAFF.

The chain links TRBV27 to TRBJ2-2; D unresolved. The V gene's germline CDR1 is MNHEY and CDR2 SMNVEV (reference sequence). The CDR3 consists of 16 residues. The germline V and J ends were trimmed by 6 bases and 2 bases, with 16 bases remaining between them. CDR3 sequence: CASSFKPGLNTGELFF. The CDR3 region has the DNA TGTGCCAGCAGCTTCAAACCGGGCCTTAACACCGGGGAGCTGTTTTTT.

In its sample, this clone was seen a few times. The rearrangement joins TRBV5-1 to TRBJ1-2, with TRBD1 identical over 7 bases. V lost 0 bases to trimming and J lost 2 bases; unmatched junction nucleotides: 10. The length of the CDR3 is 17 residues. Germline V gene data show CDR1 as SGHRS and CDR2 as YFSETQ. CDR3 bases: TGCGCCAGCAGCTTGGAACCCGACAGGGTACGGAACTATGGCTACACCTTC. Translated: CASSLEPDRVRNYGYTF. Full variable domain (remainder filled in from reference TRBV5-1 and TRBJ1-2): KAGVTQTPRYLIKTRGQQVTLSCSPISGHRSVSWYQQTPGQGLQFLFEYFSETQRNKGNFPGRFSGRQFSNSRSEMNVSTLELGDSALYLCASSLEPDRVRNYGYTFGSGTRLTVV.

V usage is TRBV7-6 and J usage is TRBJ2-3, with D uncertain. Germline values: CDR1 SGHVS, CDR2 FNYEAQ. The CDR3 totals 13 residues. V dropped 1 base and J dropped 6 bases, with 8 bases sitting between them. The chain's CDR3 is CASSLVGIDTQYF. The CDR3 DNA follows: TGTGCCAGCAGCTTAGTGGGTATTGATACGCAGTATTTT.

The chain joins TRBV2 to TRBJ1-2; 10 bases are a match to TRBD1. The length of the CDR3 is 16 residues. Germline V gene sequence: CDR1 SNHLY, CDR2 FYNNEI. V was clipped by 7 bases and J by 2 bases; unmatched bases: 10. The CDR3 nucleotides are TGTGCCAGCATCAGGGACAGGGGCCTCCAAAACTATGGCTACACCTTC. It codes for CASIRDRGLQNYGYTF.

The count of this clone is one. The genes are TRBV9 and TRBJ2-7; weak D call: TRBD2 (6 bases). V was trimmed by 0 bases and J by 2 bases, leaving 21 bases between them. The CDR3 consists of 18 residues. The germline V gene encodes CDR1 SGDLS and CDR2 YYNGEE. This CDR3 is CASSVDGAGRRSPYEQYF. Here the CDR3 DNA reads TGTGCCAGCAGCGTAGACGGGGCAGGGAGGCGCTCGCCCTACGAGCAGTACTTC.

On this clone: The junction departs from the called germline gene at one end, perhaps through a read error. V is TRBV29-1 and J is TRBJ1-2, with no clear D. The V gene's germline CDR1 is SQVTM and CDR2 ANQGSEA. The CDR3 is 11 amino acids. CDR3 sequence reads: CSAEGSYGYTF. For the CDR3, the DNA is TGCAGCGCTGAAGGGTCCTATGGCTACACCTTC.